This entry concerns a single TCR beta chain. Its specificity is unknown. TCRdb passed the 5' RACE reads through MiXCR, listing each CDR3 protein once. This table has approximately 100,000 distinct CDR3 sequences, around 24% appearing once. The data were obtained in a study of CD8 T cells in ankylosing spondylitis. General observations from the study: CD8+ cells made up the disease-linked clones, which were relatively rare in peripheral blood. As reported, disease-linked clones showed significant enrichment in matched ankylosing spondylitis synovial fluid.

The CDR3 covers 15 residues. Germline CDR1 reads DFQATT; CDR2 reads SNEGSKA (reference sequence). Trimming took off 3 bases at V and 3 bases at J, with 17 bases between the two ends. The chain has TRBV20-1 and TRBJ1-2, with D hard to call. The receptor was isolated from a male donor with ankylosing spondylitis. Sequencing used synovial fluid, either unsorted or a sorted T cell fraction (not recorded which). The DNA for the CDR3 is TGCAGTGCTAGCGGCGGACTGACACGGGACTATGGCTACACCTTC. It is translated as CSASGGLTRDYGYTF.